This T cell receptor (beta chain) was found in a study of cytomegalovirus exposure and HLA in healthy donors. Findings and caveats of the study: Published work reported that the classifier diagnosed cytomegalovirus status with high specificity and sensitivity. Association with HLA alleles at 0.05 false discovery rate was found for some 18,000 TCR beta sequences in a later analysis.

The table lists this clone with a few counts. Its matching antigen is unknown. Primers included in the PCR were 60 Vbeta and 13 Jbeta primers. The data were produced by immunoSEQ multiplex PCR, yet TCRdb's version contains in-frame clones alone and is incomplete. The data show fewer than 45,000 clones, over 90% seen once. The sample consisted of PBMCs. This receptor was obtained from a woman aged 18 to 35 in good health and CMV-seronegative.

The CDR3: CASSLAGSLNQPQHF. In DNA, the CDR3 is TGTGCCAGCAGCTTAGCCGGGTCCCTCAATCAGCCCCAGCATTTT. The V call is TRBV11-2, the J call TRBJ1-5; D uncertain. CDR1 SGHAT and CDR2 FQNNGV come from the germline V gene. This CDR3 is built from 15 residues. The germline V and J ends were trimmed by 1 base and 3 bases, with 10 bases remaining between them.